The 3 T cell receptor beta chains given below trace back to one sample, sequenced in a study of blood T cell repertoires in COVID-19. Clones were read by immunoSEQ multiplex PCR, and TCRdb kept only the in-frame ones, dropping some. The sample has approximately 210,000 clones, about 86% seen once. Sequenced input: peripheral blood. Source of these receptors: a man younger than 30 with active or convalescent COVID-19.

The V call is TRBV14, the J call TRBJ1-6; D remains unclear. Trimming stripped 4 bases from V and 14 bases from J, with 12 bases between. Looked up from germline, CDR1 is SGHDN and CDR2 is FVKESK. This CDR3 spans 12 amino acids. CDR3 in amino acids: CASSRVPESLHF. For the CDR3, the DNA is TGTGCCAGCAGCCGAGTCCCCGAGTCCCTCCACTTT. The entire variable domain, with the rest obtained from reference TRBV14 and TRBJ1-6, is as follows: EAGVTQFPSHSVIEKGQTVTLRCDPISGHDNLYWYRRVMGKEIKFLLHFVKESKQDESGMPNNRFLAERTGGTYSTLKVQPAELEDSGVYFCASSRVPESLHFGNGTRLTVT.

The J gene is TRBJ2-5, the V gene TRBV6-6, with 8 bases matching TRBD2. The junction had 7 bases not matched to a gene; V was cut back by 5 bases and J by 5 bases. Germline assignment: CDR1 MNHNY and CDR2 SVGAGI (reference sequence). CDR3 length: 14 residues. CDR3 sequence: CASSTQAGVETQYF. The CDR3 nucleotides are TGTGCCAGCAGTACTCAAGCGGGAGTGGAGACCCAGTACTTC.

The genes are TRBV28 and TRBJ2-1; tentatively, D is TRBD1 (6 bases). Trimming shortened V by 2 bases and J by 7 bases, and 15 bases separated the two germline ends. This CDR3 has 15 residues. CDR1 and CDR2 from the germline V gene are MDHEN and SYDVKM. The CDR3 region is CASSLPRGSRNEQFF. The CDR3 DNA is TGTGCCAGCAGTTTACCCAGGGGAAGCAGGAATGAGCAGTTCTTC.